A single sample gave rise to the 30 T cell receptor beta chains below, sequenced in a study of blood T cell repertoires in COVID-19. This table comes from immunoSEQ multiplex PCR, and its TCRdb copy is limited to in-frame clones, with some not included. The data show about 35,000 clones, over 75% seen once. Sequences were obtained from peripheral blood. These receptors originate from a human donor in a cohort sampled during active COVID-19.

This chain connects TRBV6-2 or TRBV6-3 to TRBJ2-1, with no clear D. The CDR3 covers 15 residues. The germline V gene encodes CDR1 MNHEY and CDR2 SVGEGT. V was shortened by 0 bases and J by 10 bases, with 16 bases between the two germline ends. The DNA for the CDR3 is TGTGCCAGCAGTTACTCAACCCTCAGGTCGAGCGAGCAGTTCTTC. Its translation: CASSYSTLRSSEQFF.

V gene TRBV10-3 combines with J gene TRBJ2-2, with a tentative D call TRBD1 (6 bases). CDR1 is ENHRY, CDR2 SYGVKD, per germline. This CDR3 region has 14 residues. The V end lost 8 bases, the J end lost 2 bases, and 12 bases lay between the germline ends. The chain's CDR3 is CAIGGRENTGELFF. CDR3 DNA: TGTGCCATCGGGGGCAGGGAAAACACCGGGGAGCTGTTTTTT.

V is TRBV18 and J is TRBJ1-3; the D is unclear. This CDR3 region has 16 residues. Looked up from germline, CDR1 is KGHSH and CDR2 is LQKENI. V lost 3 bases and J lost 2, with 14 bases in between. The CDR3 sequence: CASSPQSAIAGNTIYF. The CDR3 coding sequence is TGTGCCAGCTCACCTCAGTCCGCCATCGCTGGAAACACCATATATTTT.

The DNA for the CDR3 is TGCGCCAGCAGTCTTTCCGGGACAGGGGGGGAAAAACTGTTTTTT. Its protein product is CASSLSGTGGEKLFF. The rearrangement links TRBV5-1 to TRBJ1-4, with TRBD1 matching over 11 bases. V lost 5 bases, J lost 8 bases, and 8 bases stayed unmatched. From germline, CDR1 is SGHRS and CDR2 YFSETQ. The length of the CDR3 is 15 residues.

The chain combines TRBV18 with TRBJ1-2, with TRBD1 matching 8 bases. This CDR3 comprises 13 residues. V was clipped by 2 bases and J by 5 bases; unmatched bases: 1. Germline loops: CDR1 KGHSH, CDR2 LQKENI. For the CDR3, the DNA is TGTGCCAGCTCACCAAGACAGGGGTATGGCTACACCTTC. Encoded protein: CASSPRQGYGYTF. Complete variable domain (other parts from reference TRBV18 and TRBJ1-2): NAGVMQNPRHLVRRRGQEARLRCSPMKGHSHVYWYRQLPEEGLKFMVYLQKENIIDESGMPKERFSAEFPKEGPSILRIQQVVRGDSAAYFCASSPRQGYGYTFGSGTRLTVV.

The chain employs TRBV7-2 and TRBJ2-1; 9 bases line up with TRBD2. The junction had 10 bases not matched to a gene; V was cut back by 7 bases and J by 9 bases. This CDR3 has 14 amino acids. Germline CDR1 and CDR2: SGHTA and FQGNSA. The CDR3 sequence: CASKAGGPYFEQFF. The CDR3 bases are TGTGCCAGCAAGGCGGGGGGGCCTTACTTTGAGCAGTTCTTC.

The CDR3 loop reads CAISPGQEYNEQFF. CDR3 nucleotide sequence: TGTGCCATCAGCCCGGGACAGGAATACAATGAGCAGTTCTTC. V gene TRBV10-3 combines with J gene TRBJ2-1; 8 bases line up with TRBD1. Per the germline V gene, CDR1 is ENHRY and CDR2 is SYGVKD. V shed 6 bases, J shed 4 bases, and the junction held 5 bases outside the gene matches. This CDR3 has 14 amino acids.

The chain links TRBV9 to TRBJ2-3, with D perhaps TRBD1 (5 bases). CDR1 and CDR2 (germline): SGDLS, YYNGEE. Trimming took 6 bases from V and 1 from J, leaving 12 bases between them. The CDR3 consists of 14 residues. CDR3 DNA sequence: TGTGCCAGCACCCCCGCCAGGGGCACAGATACGCAGTATTTT. Amino acid sequence: CASTPARGTDTQYF.

This rearrangement joins TRBV30 to TRBJ1-3; D is uncertain. This CDR3 comprises 14 residues. V dropped 4 bases and J dropped 0 bases, with 10 bases sitting between them. Germline V gene lookup returns CDR1 GTSNPN and CDR2 SVGIG (reference sequence). CDR3: CAWKRSYSGNTIYF. CDR3 coding DNA: TGTGCCTGGAAAAGGAGTTACTCTGGAAACACCATATATTTT. Based on the CDR3 plus reference TRBV30 and TRBJ1-3, the full variable domain is SQTIHQWPATLVQPVGSPLSLECTVEGTSNPNLYWYRQAAGRGLQLLFYSVGIGQISSEVPQNLSASRPQDRQFILSSKKLLLSDSGFYLCAWKRSYSGNTIYFGEGSWLTVV.

This clone was seen more than once but under ten times. The chain recombines TRBV30 with TRBJ1-4, with D possibly matching TRBD1 (5 bases). The CDR3 totals 13 residues. CDR1 GTSNPN and CDR2 SVGIG come from the germline V gene (reference sequence). Trimming stripped 5 bases from V and 4 bases from J, with 11 bases between. The CDR3 protein is CAWEQAVNEKLFF. The CDR3 DNA is TGTGCCTGGGAACAGGCGGTTAATGAAAAACTGTTTTTT.

This clone was seen just once. V usage is TRBV5-1 and J usage is TRBJ2-5, with unresolved D. Germline V gene sequence: CDR1 SGHRS, CDR2 YFSETQ. This CDR3 comprises 11 residues. Trimming pared 1 base from V and 5 bases from J, leaving 3 bases between. The CDR3 nucleotides read TGCGCCAGCAGCTTGTCTGAGACCCAGTACTTC. It encodes CASSLSETQYF.

J is TRBJ2-1 and V is TRBV5-1; 14 bases map to TRBD2. CDR1 and CDR2 (germline): SGHRS, YFSETQ. The CDR3 has 15 amino acids. Trimming cost V 4 bases and J 6 bases; bases outside gene matches: 3. The CDR3 DNA sequence: TGCGCCAGCAGCACGGGACTAGCGGGGGTCAATGAGCAGTTCTTC. Translated: CASSTGLAGVNEQFF.

This clone was seen once. V gene TRBV19 combines with J gene TRBJ1-1; unclear D gene. Germline CDR1 and CDR2: LNHDA and SQIVND (reference sequence). The CDR3 extends over 15 amino acids. V was clipped by 3 bases and J by 4 bases, with 15 bases between them. Here the CDR3 DNA reads TGTGCCAGTAGTATTGCGGGGAGTGCGGCCACTGAAGCTTTCTTT. Its protein product is CASSIAGSAATEAFF.

The rearrangement joins TRBV5-4 to TRBJ1-1; D is ambiguous. Germline V gene data show CDR1 as SGHNT and CDR2 as YYREEE (reference sequence). The CDR3 is 14 residues long. The V end lost 0 bases, the J end lost 1 base, and 7 bases lay between the germline ends. The CDR3 reads CASSLAGRNTEAFF. For the CDR3, the DNA is TGTGCCAGCAGCTTGGCCGGTCGGAACACTGAAGCTTTCTTT.

The chain employs TRBV27 and TRBJ2-7; possibly TRBD2 for D (6 bases). The CDR3 has 15 residues. Germline V lookup: CDR1 MNHEY, CDR2 SMNVEV (reference sequence). V was clipped by 6 bases and J by 5 bases, with 20 bases between them. CDR3 nucleotide sequence: TGTGCCAGCAGGCGGTGGGGGGAGGCCACCGACGAGCAGTACTTC. Protein: CASRRWGEATDEQYF.

This clone was detected a few times. The genes are TRBV7-2 and TRBJ2-7, with D maybe TRBD2 (7 bases). Germline loops: CDR1 SGHTA, CDR2 FQGNSA. The V end was cut by 4 bases, the J end by 6 bases, with 22 bases between. The CDR3 spans 16 residues. The CDR3 loop reads CASSSLRGGALGEQYF. The CDR3 coding sequence is TGTGCCAGCAGCTCTCTGCGAGGGGGGGCTCTGGGCGAGCAGTACTTC. The entire variable domain, with the rest obtained from reference TRBV7-2 and TRBJ2-7, is as follows: GAGVSQSPSNKVTEKGKDVELRCDPISGHTALYWYRQSLGQGLEFLIYFQGNSAPDKSGLPSDRFSAERTGGSVSTLTIQRTQQEDSAVYLCASSSLRGGALGEQYFGPGTRLTVT.

The J gene is TRBJ1-1, the V gene TRBV6-6; no definite D call. Germline V lookup: CDR1 MNHNY, CDR2 SVGAGI (reference sequence). V was cut by 5 bases and J by 2 bases, with 21 bases left in between. The CDR3 covers 17 residues. CDR3 loop: CASSPWLSLAGNTEAFF. The CDR3 nucleotides are TGTGCCAGCAGTCCATGGCTAAGTTTGGCGGGAAACACTGAAGCTTTCTTT.

This clone was recorded only once. The chain is built from TRBV5-1 and TRBJ1-2; D possibly corresponds to TRBD1 (5 bases). Looked up from germline, CDR1 is SGHRS and CDR2 is YFSETQ. With 1 base removed from V and 4 bases from J, the gap between germline ends came to 14 bases. This CDR3 has 15 residues. CDR3 sequence reads: CASSLTDTSPYGYTF. The DNA for the CDR3 is TGCGCCAGCAGCTTGACGGACACCAGCCCCTATGGCTACACCTTC.

This chain links TRBV7-2 with TRBJ1-1, with TRBD1 matching over 7 bases. CDR1 is SGHTA, CDR2 FQGNSA, per germline. V was clipped by 1 base and J by 4 bases; unmatched bases: 18. The length of the CDR3 is 19 residues. For the CDR3, the DNA is TGTGCCAGCAGCTTAGAAATGGGATATGGCAGGGGGTCCCGCACTGAAGCTTTCTTT. Protein product: CASSLEMGYGRGSRTEAFF.

V and J are TRBV27 and TRBJ1-4, with TRBD1 as a possible D gene (6 bases). Germline V gene sequence: CDR1 MNHEY, CDR2 SMNVEV (reference sequence). The V end was cut by 2 bases, the J end by 8 bases, with 6 bases between. There are 12 residues in the CDR3. The CDR3 bases are TGTGCCAGCAGTTTACAGGGGGAAAAACTGTTTTTT. This sequence encodes CASSLQGEKLFF.

This sequence joins TRBV13 and TRBJ1-2, with 9 bases fitting TRBD1. Germline-derived CDR1 and CDR2 are PRHDT and FYEKMQ (reference sequence). This CDR3 comprises 16 residues. The V segment lost 0 bases and the J segment 8 bases; nucleotides outside the gene matches: 10. The CDR3 reads CASSLGPRTGESGYTF. The CDR3 region has the DNA TGTGCCAGCAGCTTAGGCCCTAGGACAGGGGAGTCGGGCTACACCTTC.

The chain combines TRBV3-1 (or the pseudogene TRBV3-2) with TRBJ2-7; 10 nucleotides agree with TRBD2. Germline V gene lookup returns CDR1 LGHDT and CDR2 YNNKEL (reference sequence). The CDR3 is made up of 16 amino acids. V lost 2 bases, J lost 4 bases, and 8 bases stayed unmatched. Here the CDR3 reads CASSQRASGSFYEQYF. The CDR3, as DNA: TGTGCCAGCAGCCAAAGGGCTAGCGGGAGTTTTTACGAGCAGTACTTC.

The chain joins TRBV19 to TRBJ2-5, with 8 nucleotides matching TRBD1. Germline lookup yields CDR1 LNHDA and CDR2 SQIVND (reference sequence). The CDR3 loop spans 14 amino acids. With V trimmed by 5 bases and J by 4 bases, 6 bases remained unmatched. The DNA of the CDR3 is TGTGCCAGTAGTGTCAGTACAGGGGGAGAGACCCAGTACTTC. It specifies CASSVSTGGETQYF.

V gene TRBV5-1 combines with J gene TRBJ2-7, with 9 bases fitting TRBD2. Unmatched junction bases numbered 4, after V lost 2 bases and J lost 4 bases. CDR1 is SGHRS, CDR2 YFSETQ, per germline. The CDR3 length is 14 residues. CDR3 amino acids: CASSFSGGRYEQYF. The CDR3 bases are TGCGCCAGCAGCTTCAGCGGGGGGCGGTACGAGCAGTACTTC.

This chain connects TRBV9 to TRBJ2-7, with D perhaps matching TRBD1 (6 bases). Between the trimmed V and J ends, which lost 0 bases and 3 bases, there was a span of 10 bases. Germline CDR1 reads SGDLS; CDR2 reads YYNGEE. This CDR3 is 14 amino acids long. The CDR3 DNA reads as TGTGCCAGCAGCGTAGCGGCAGGGGTCTACGAGCAGTACTTC. As protein: CASSVAAGVYEQYF.

The genes are TRBV28 and TRBJ1-2; no definite D call. The CDR3 is 11 amino acids. The germline V gene encodes CDR1 MDHEN and CDR2 SYDVKM. The V gene lost 7 bases and the J gene lost 8 bases, with 11 bases spanning the gap. The CDR3 nucleotides read TGTGCCAGCACCCTGGGGAGCGGCTACACCTTC. Protein product: CASTLGSGYTF.

The V call is TRBV6-4, the J call TRBJ1-1, with D maybe TRBD1 (6 bases). This CDR3 contains 16 residues. Deletions cut 2 bases from V and 0 bases from J, with 13 bases between. Germline loops: CDR1 MRHNA, CDR2 SNTAGT. In nucleotides, the CDR3 is TGTGCCAGCAGTGACCCGGGGACAAATTTGAACACTGAAGCTTTCTTT. Its translation: CASSDPGTNLNTEAFF.

The rearrangement links TRBV12-3 or TRBV12-4 to TRBJ1-5, with D unclear. The CDR3 is made up of 13 amino acids. Trimming shortened V by 3 bases and J by 10 bases, and 13 bases separated the two germline ends. The CDR3 protein is CASSLPVGGPQHF. CDR3 DNA: TGTGCCAGCAGTTTGCCAGTGGGAGGACCCCAGCATTTT.

In DNA form, the CDR3 reads TGTGCCAGCAGTGAGACAGGGGGGTTCGATAGCAATCAGCCCCAGCATTTT. Protein product: CASSETGGFDSNQPQHF. This chain connects TRBV6-1 to TRBJ1-5, with TRBD1 matching over 9 bases. V was pared by 3 bases and J by 0 bases, with 6 bases of the junction left unmatched. This CDR3 contains 17 residues. Per the germline V gene, CDR1 is MNHNS and CDR2 is SASEGT.

The chain employs TRBV2 and TRBJ2-5, with 10 bases that match TRBD1. This CDR3 spans 15 amino acids. CDR1 is SNHLY, CDR2 FYNNEI, per germline. Trimming removed 6 bases from V and 5 bases from J; junction bases left unmatched: 9. CDR3 nucleotide sequence: TGTGCCAGCAGAGGTGACAGGGGGCTCCGGGAGACCCAGTACTTC. Translating it yields CASRGDRGLRETQYF.